These T cell receptor beta chains were read from a single sample in a study of shared clonotypes between healthy human individuals. The protocol was immunoSEQ multiplex PCR, while the TCRdb copy is restricted to in-frame clones and leaves out a portion. The sample has about 2.2 million clones; 80% to 95% are singletons. Sequences were obtained from naive CD8+ T cells from PBMCs. These receptors originate from a man between 18 and 35 years old in good health. Some clones in this sample may be carry-over from other donors' samples. Each CDR3 is given with its conserved first and last residue. D genes are given only for firm matches. A clone size is listed for some rows: how often the clone was seen (once, few, many), or a class if it is expanded.

V gene	J gene	D gene	clone size	CDR3 DNA	CDR3 protein
TRBV6-1	TRBJ1-1	-	-	TGTGCCAGCAGTGAAGGGGGATGGACTGAAGCTTTCTTT	CASSEGGWTEAFF
TRBV7-9	TRBJ2-1	TRBD2	-	TGTGCCAGCAGCTTAGACTCTAGCGGGAGTCGCGATGAGCAGTTCTTC	CASSLDSSGSRDEQFF
TRBV30	TRBJ2-5	-	-	TGTGCCTGGAGTGTGACAGGCACGGCGGAGCAGTACTTC	CAWSVTGTAEQYF
TRBV29-1	TRBJ2-1	-	-	TGCAGCGTTGTCCAACTCTCCTACAATGAGCAGTTCTTC	CSVVQLSYNEQFF
TRBV19	TRBJ1-5	-	-	TGTGCCAGTAGTATAAGGGATATGGGTCAGCCCCAGCATTTT	CASSIRDMGQPQHF
TRBV7-8	TRBJ2-5	TRBD2	-	TGTGCCAGCAGCCTAATACTAGCGGGGGGTCAAGAGACCCAGTACTTC	CASSLILAGGQETQYF
TRBV6-1	TRBJ2-1	-	-	TGTGCCAGCAGTGGATGGGCGGGAAGCTCCTACAATGAGCAGTTCTTC	CASSGWAGSSYNEQFF
TRBV27	TRBJ2-7	TRBD2	-	TGTGCCAGCAGATTGGGGGGATTAAGGACTAGCGTATCCTACGAGCAGTACTTC	CASRLGGLRTSVSYEQYF
TRBV30	TRBJ1-2	-	once	TGTGCCTGGAGTGTAAAATACAGGGCCGCCTATGGCTACACCTTC	CAWSVKYRAAYGYTF
TRBV4-2	TRBJ1-5	-	-	TGTGCCAGCAGCCAAACCCTGGGGGATCAGCCCCAGCATTTT	CASSQTLGDQPQHF
TRBV27	TRBJ2-1	TRBD2	-	TGTGCCAGCAGCCCCACTAGCGGGCCGGGCTATGAGCAGTTCTTC	CASSPTSGPGYEQFF
TRBV13	TRBJ2-7	TRBD2	once	TGTGCCAGCAGCTTAGGCCTTCTAGCGGGGAGCGAGCAGTACTTC	CASSLGLLAGSEQYF
TRBV30	TRBJ1-4	-	-	TGTGCCTGGAGGACAGGACCTAATGAAAAACTGTTTTTT	CAWRTGPNEKLFF
TRBV19	TRBJ1-5	-	-	TGTGCCAGTAGGAGGTTACAGGGAGGGGATCAGCCCCAGCATTTT	CASRRLQGGDQPQHF
TRBV12-5	TRBJ1-1	-	few	TGTGCTAGTGGTTTGGTACATGGGGGAATGGCTGAAGCTTTCTTT	CASGLVHGGMAEAFF
TRBV7-9	TRBJ2-2	-	-	TGTGCCAGCAGCTTTATACGAAACACCGGGGAGCTGTTTTTT	CASSFIRNTGELFF